The T cell receptor (beta chain) under discussion was sequenced for a study of CD8+CD57+ T cells in acquired aplastic anemia. General observations from the study: Found in both controls and patients were around 31 CD8+ CDR3 sequences.

Profiling that covered TCR beta VDJ and CDR3 relied on genomic DNA as its template. TCRdb fed the reads into MiXCR, producing one record per CDR3 protein. Of 74,000 or so distinct CDR3 sequences in the sample, almost 55% were seen once. This clonotype has ten or more counts. Its antigen is as yet unknown. The source material was sorted CD4+, CD8+, or CD8+CD57+ T cells (not recorded which) from PBMCs. The sequence was collected from a human donor in good health, serving as a control.

Here the CDR3 reads CASSTGSGQGYIYGYTF. DNA for the CDR3: TGTGCCAGCAGCACTGGCTCAGGACAGGGATATATCTATGGCTACACCTTC. This chain joins TRBV9 and TRBJ1-2; TRBD1 aligns across 8 bases. CDR3 length: 17 residues. The V segment lost 4 bases and the J segment 4 bases; nucleotides outside the gene matches: 15. Germline assignment: CDR1 SGDLS and CDR2 YYNGEE.